This T cell receptor beta chain came from a study of T-cell memory formation after mild COVID-19. Study-wide background: Most TCR clusters belonged to a single donor. Study-level results: Pre-infection memory showed some responding clones, and this suggested that cross-reactive memory joined.

From the 5' RACE reads, TCRdb called clonotypes with MiXCR, one entry per CDR3 protein. The sample holds roughly 89,000 distinct CDR3 sequences; 10% to 15% are singletons and the top ten take 27%. Comment on this clonotype: Its target is not known.

Unmatched junction bases numbered 5, after V lost 0 bases and J lost 4 bases. Germline assignment: CDR1 LGHNA and CDR2 YNFKEQ. The CDR3 contains 15 residues. This receptor was taken from an adult woman who had mild COVID-19 (a few samples of this study predate the infection). Cell type and time point are not known. The rearrangement uses TRBV4-2 and TRBJ2-7, with 8 bases aligning to TRBD1. The specimen was PBMCs or a T cell subset sorted from them (not recorded which). DNA for the CDR3: TGTGCCAGCAGCCAAGAGGAACGGACAGGGTACGAGCAGTACTTC. It specifies CASSQEERTGYEQYF.